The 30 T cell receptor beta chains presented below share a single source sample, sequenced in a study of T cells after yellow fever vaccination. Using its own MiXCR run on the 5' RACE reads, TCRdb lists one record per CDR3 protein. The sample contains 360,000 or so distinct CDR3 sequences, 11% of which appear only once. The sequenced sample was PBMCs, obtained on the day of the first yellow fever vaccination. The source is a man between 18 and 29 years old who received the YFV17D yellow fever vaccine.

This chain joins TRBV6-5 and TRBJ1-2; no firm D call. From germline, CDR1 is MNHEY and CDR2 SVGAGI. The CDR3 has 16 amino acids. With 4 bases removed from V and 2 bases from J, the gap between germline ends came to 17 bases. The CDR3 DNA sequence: TGTGCCAGCAGTTCCCCTCTGGCAGAGGCCAACTATGGCTACACCTTC. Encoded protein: CASSSPLAEANYGYTF.

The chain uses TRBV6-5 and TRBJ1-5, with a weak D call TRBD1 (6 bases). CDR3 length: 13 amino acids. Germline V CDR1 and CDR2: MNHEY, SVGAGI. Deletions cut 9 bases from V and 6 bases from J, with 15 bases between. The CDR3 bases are TGTGCCAGTAAGAGGGGGGCAGGTCAGCCCCAGCATTTT. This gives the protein CASKRGAGQPQHF.

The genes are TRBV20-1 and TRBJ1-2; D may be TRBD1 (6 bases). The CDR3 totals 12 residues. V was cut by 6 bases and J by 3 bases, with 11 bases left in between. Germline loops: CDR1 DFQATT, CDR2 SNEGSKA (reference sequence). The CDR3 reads CSALGQYYGYTF. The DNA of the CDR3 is TGCAGTGCCCTTGGACAGTACTATGGCTACACCTTC.

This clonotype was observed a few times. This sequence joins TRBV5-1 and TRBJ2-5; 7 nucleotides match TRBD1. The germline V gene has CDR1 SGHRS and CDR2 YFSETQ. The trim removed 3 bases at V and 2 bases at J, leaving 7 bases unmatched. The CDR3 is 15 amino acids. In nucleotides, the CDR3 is TGCGCCAGCAGCTCGGGACAGACCGATCAAGAGACCCAGTACTTC. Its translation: CASSSGQTDQETQYF.

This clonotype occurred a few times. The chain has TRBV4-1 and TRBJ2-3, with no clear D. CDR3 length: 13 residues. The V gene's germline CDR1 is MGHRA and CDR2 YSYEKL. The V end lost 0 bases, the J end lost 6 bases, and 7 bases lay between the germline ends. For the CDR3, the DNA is TGCGCCAGCAGCCAAGATTCCCCCGATACGCAGTATTTT. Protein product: CASSQDSPDTQYF.

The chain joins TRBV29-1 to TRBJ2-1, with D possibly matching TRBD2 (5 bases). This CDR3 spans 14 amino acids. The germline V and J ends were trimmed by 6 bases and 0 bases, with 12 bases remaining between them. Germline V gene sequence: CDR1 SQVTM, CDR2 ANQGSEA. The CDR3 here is CSVIRGASYNEQFF. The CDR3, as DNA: TGCAGCGTGATCCGGGGAGCCTCCTACAATGAGCAGTTCTTC.

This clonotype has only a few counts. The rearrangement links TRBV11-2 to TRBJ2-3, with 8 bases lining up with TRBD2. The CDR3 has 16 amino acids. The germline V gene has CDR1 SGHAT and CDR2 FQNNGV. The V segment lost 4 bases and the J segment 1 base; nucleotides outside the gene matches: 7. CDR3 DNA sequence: TGTGCCAGCAGCTCCCGGACTAGCCCCCGCACAGATACGCAGTATTTT. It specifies CASSSRTSPRTDTQYF.

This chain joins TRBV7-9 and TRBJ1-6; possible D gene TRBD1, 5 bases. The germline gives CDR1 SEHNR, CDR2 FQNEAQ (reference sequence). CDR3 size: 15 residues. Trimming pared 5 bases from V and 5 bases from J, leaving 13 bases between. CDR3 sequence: CASSLPGRDNSPLHF. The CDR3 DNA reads TGTGCCAGCAGCCTCCCGGGACGGGATAATTCACCCCTCCACTTT.

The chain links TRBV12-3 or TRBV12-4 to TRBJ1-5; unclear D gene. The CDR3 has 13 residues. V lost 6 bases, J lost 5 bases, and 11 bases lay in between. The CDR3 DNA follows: TGTGCCAGCAGCCCCCGGGAGGATCAGCCCCAGCATTTT. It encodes CASSPREDQPQHF.

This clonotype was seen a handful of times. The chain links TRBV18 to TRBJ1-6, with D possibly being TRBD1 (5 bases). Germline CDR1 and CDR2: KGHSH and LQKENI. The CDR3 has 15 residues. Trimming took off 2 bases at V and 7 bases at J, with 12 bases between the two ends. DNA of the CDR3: TGTGCCAGCTCACCAACGACAGCGGACAATTCACCCCTCCACTTT. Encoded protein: CASSPTTADNSPLHF.

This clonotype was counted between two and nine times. The CDR3 DNA follows: TGCAGCGTTGAAGGGGACACAGGGTGGAAAGAGACCCAGTACTTC. Its protein product is CSVEGDTGWKETQYF. The rearrangement uses TRBV29-1 and TRBJ2-5; perhaps TRBD1 as D (6 bases). This CDR3 has 15 residues. Deletions cut 1 base from V and 3 bases from J, with 15 bases between. CDR1 and CDR2 from the germline V gene are SQVTM and ANQGSEA.

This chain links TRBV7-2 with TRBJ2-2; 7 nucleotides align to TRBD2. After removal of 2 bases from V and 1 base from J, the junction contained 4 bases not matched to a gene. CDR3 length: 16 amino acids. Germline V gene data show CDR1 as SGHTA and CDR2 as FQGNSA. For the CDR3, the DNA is TGTGCCAGCAGCTTACACCAGCGGGGGAACACCGGGGAGCTGTTTTTT. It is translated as CASSLHQRGNTGELFF.

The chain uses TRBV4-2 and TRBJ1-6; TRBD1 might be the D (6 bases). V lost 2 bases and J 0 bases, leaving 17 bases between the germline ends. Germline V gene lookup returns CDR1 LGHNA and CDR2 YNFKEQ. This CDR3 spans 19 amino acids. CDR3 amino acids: CASSQFSRGKGSYNSPLHF. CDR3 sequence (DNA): TGTGCCAGCAGCCAATTTTCCAGGGGAAAGGGCTCCTATAATTCACCCCTCCACTTT.

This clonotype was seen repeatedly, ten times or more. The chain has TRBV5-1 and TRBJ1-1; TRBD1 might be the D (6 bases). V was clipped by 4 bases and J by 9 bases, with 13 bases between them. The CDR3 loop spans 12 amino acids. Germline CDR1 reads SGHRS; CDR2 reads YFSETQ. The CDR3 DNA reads TGCGCCAGCAGCGAACAACAGGGTAAAGCTTTCTTT. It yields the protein CASSEQQGKAFF. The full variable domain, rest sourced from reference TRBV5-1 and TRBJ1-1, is KAGVTQTPRYLIKTRGQQVTLSCSPISGHRSVSWYQQTPGQGLQFLFEYFSETQRNKGNFPGRFSGRQFSNSRSEMNVSTLELGDSALYLCASSEQQGKAFFGQGTRLTVV.

CDR3: CAISELSPIGDTQYF. The CDR3 DNA follows: TGTGCCATCAGTGAGCTTAGCCCTATAGGGGATACGCAGTATTTT. The genes are TRBV10-3 and TRBJ2-3; D gene unclear. This CDR3 comprises 15 residues. Germline V gene sequence: CDR1 ENHRY, CDR2 SYGVKD. V dropped 2 bases and J dropped 6 bases, with 15 bases sitting between them.

The CDR3 sequence is CASSTVSPLKGDRGMSDTQYF. The CDR3 bases are TGTGCCAGTAGTACCGTTTCCCCCCTAAAGGGGGACAGGGGGATGTCTGATACGCAGTATTTT. This sequence joins TRBV19 and TRBJ2-3; 11 bases align to TRBD1. Trimming at V came to 4 bases and at J to 6 bases, leaving 24 bases not matched to a gene. This CDR3 has 21 residues. The germline V gene has CDR1 LNHDA and CDR2 SQIVND (reference sequence).

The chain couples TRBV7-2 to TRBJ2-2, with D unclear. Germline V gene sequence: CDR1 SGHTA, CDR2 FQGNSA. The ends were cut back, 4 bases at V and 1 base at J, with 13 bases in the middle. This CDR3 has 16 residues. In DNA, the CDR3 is TGTGCCAGCAGCTCGACCAGACTTAGGAACACCGGGGAGCTGTTTTTT. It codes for CASSSTRLRNTGELFF.

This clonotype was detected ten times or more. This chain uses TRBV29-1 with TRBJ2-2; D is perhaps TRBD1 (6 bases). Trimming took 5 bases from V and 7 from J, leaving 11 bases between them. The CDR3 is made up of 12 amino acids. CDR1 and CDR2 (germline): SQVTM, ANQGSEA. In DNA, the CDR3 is TGCAGCGTTAACAGGGACGGCGGGGAGCTGTTTTTT. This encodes CSVNRDGGELFF.

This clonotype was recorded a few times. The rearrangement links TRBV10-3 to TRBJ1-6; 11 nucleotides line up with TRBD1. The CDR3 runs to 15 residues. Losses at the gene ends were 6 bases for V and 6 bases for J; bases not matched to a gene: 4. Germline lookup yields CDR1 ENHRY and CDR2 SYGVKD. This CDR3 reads CAIRDRGQVNSPLHF. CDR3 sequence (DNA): TGTGCCATCAGGGACAGGGGGCAGGTTAATTCACCCCTCCACTTT.

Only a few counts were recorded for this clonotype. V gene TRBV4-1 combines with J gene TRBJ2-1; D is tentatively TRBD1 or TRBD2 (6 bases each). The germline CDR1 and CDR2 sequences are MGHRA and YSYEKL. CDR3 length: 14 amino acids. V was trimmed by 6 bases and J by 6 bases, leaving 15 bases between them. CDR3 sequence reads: CASRKGGGLNEQFF. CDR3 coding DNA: TGCGCCAGCAGAAAAGGAGGGGGTCTCAATGAGCAGTTCTTC.

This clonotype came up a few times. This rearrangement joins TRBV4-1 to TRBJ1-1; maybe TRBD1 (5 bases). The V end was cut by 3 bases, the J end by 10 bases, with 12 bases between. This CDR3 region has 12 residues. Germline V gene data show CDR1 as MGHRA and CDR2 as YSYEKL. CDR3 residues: CASSQRGEGAFF. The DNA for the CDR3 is TGCGCCAGCAGCCAGCGGGGCGAGGGAGCTTTCTTT.

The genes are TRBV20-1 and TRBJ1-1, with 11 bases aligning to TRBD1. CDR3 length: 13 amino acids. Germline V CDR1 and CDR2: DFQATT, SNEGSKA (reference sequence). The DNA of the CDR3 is TGCAATGCCCTGGGACAGGGGGGGACTGAAGCTTTCTTT. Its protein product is CNALGQGGTEAFF.

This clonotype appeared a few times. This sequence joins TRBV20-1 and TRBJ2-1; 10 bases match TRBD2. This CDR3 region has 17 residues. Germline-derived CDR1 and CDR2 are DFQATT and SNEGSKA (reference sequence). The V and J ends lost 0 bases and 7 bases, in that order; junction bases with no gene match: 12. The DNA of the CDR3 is TGCAGTGCTAGAGATCCCGTGGGAGCGGGGGGGCCTAATGAGCAGTTCTTC. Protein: CSARDPVGAGGPNEQFF.

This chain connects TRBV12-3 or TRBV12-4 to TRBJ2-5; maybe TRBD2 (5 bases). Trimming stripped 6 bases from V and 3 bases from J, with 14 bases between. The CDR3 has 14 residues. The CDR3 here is CASSPLEDKETQYF. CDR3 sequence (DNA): TGTGCCAGCAGCCCACTAGAGGATAAAGAGACCCAGTACTTC.

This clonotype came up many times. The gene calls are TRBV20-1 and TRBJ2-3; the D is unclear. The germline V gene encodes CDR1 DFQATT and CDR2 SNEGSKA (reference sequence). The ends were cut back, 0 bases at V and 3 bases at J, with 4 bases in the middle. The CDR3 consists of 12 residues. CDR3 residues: CSAREGTDTQYF. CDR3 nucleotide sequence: TGCAGTGCTAGAGAAGGGACAGATACGCAGTATTTT.

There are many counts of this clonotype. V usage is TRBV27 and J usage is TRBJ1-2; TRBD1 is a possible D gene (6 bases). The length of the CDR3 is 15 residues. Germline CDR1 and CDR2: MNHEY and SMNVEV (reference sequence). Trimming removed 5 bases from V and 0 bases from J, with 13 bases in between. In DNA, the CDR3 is TGTGCCAGCAGTCCTTTCGACAGGCCTAACTATGGCTACACCTTC. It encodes CASSPFDRPNYGYTF.

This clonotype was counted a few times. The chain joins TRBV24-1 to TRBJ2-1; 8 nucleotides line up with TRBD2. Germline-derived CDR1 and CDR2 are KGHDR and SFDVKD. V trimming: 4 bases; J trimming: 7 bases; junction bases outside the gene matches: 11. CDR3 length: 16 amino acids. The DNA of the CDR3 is TGTGCCACCAGTGAGATGAAGAGCGGGGGATGGAATGAGCAGTTCTTC. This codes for CATSEMKSGGWNEQFF.

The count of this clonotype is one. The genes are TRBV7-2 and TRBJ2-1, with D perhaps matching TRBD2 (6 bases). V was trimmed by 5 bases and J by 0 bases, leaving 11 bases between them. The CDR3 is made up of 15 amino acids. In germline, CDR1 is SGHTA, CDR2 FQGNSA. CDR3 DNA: TGTGCCAGCAGCCGTGACGGGAGCTCCTACAATGAGCAGTTCTTC. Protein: CASSRDGSSYNEQFF.

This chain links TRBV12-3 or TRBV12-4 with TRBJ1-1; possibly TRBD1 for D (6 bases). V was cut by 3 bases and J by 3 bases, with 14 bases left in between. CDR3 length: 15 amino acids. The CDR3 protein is CASSLSRGAHTEAFF. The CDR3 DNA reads TGTGCCAGCAGTTTGAGCAGGGGCGCGCACACTGAAGCTTTCTTT.

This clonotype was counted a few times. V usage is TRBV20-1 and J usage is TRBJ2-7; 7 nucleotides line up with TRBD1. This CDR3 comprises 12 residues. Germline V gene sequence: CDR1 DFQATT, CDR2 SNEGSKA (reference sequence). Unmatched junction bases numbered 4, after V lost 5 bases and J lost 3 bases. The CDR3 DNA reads TGCAGTGCTGAGGGGGCTAACTACGAGCAGTACTTC. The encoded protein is CSAEGANYEQYF.